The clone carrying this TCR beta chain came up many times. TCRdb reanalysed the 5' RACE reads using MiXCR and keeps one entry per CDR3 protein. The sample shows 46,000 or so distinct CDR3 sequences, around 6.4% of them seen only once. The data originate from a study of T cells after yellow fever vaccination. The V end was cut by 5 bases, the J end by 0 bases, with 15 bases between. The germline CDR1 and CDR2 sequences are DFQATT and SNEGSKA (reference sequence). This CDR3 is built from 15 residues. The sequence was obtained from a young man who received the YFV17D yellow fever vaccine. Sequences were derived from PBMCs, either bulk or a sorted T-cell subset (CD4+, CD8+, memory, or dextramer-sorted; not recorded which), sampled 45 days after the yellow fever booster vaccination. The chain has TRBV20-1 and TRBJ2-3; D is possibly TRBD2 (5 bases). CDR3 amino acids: CSAVARALSTDTQYF. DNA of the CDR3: TGCAGTGCTGTGGCGCGGGCGCTTAGCACAGATACGCAGTATTTT.